The 2 T cell receptor beta chains listed next were all sequenced from one sample in a study of blood T cell repertoires in COVID-19. Data came from immunoSEQ multiplex PCR; TCRdb stores just in-frame clones and leaves some out. The repertoire holds 150,000 to 200,000 clones, with less than 85% as singletons. Sequencing was done on a sample of peripheral blood. Source of these receptors: a woman older than 75 with active or convalescent COVID-19.

V and J are TRBV9 and TRBJ2-1; 7 bases agree with TRBD1. J gave up 0 bases and V 4 bases, and 4 bases lay outside the gene matches. The CDR3 totals 15 residues. Germline CDR1 and CDR2: SGDLS and YYNGEE. The CDR3 protein is CASSSGQASYNEQFF. The CDR3 bases are TGTGCCAGCAGCTCTGGACAGGCCTCCTACAATGAGCAGTTCTTC.

The genes are TRBV11-2 and TRBJ1-2; D possibly corresponds to TRBD1 (5 bases). CDR3 length: 16 residues. Germline V gives CDR1 SGHAT, CDR2 FQNNGV. Trimming shortened V by 5 bases and J by 8 bases, and 24 bases separated the two germline ends. The CDR3 coding sequence is TGTGCCAGCAGCCCCATCCCCGGACACCGTGGGCTCGGCTACACCTTC. Amino acids: CASSPIPGHRGLGYTF.